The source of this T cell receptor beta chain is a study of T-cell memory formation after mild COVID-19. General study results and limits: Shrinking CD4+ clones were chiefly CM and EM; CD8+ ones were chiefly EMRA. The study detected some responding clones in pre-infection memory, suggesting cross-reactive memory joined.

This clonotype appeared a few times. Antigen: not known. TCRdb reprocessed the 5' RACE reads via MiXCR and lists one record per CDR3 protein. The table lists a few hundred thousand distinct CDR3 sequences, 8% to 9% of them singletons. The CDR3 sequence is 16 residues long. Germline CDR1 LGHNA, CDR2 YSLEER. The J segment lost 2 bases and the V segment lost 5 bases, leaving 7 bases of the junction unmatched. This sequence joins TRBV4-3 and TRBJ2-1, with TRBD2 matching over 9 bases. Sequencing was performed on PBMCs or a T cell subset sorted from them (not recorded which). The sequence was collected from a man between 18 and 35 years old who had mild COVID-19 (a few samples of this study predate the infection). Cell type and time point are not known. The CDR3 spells CASSSRGLAAYNEQFF. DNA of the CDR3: TGCGCCAGCAGCTCCCGGGGACTAGCCGCCTACAATGAGCAGTTCTTC.